Following are 27 T cell receptor beta chains from one sample sequenced in a study of cytomegalovirus exposure and HLA in healthy donors (dated by TCRdb to the late 2010s). The protocol used for the library was the immunoSEQ multiplex PCR assay. For the multiplex PCR, a mixture combining 60 forward primers for TCR Vbeta segments and 13 reverse primers for TCR Jbeta segments was used. Held by TCRdb, this immuneACCESS table contains in-frame sequences only and omits some clones. Under half of the omission traces to an unresolved V gene where checked; the cause of the rest is unknown. The sample yields 150,000 to 200,000 clones; 82% were counted once. About 0.1% of the sample goes to the ten largest clones. The sequenced sample consisted of PBMCs. The receptors were sampled from a boy younger than 10 in good health and CMV-seronegative.

This clone showed up just a few times. The chain has TRBV4-1 and TRBJ1-2; D is ambiguous. This CDR3 has 15 amino acids. Per germline, CDR1 MGHRA and CDR2 YSYEKL. V was trimmed by 1 base and J by 8 bases, leaving 17 bases between them. The CDR3 is CASSQVSGKQWGYTF. The CDR3 DNA follows: TGCGCCAGCAGCCAAGTATCGGGGAAGCAGTGGGGCTACACCTTC.

V gene TRBV5-1 combines with J gene TRBJ2-1, with D hard to call. This CDR3 is 14 amino acids long. From germline, CDR1 is SGHRS and CDR2 YFSETQ. The germline V and J ends were trimmed by 0 bases and 6 bases, with 10 bases remaining between them. The CDR3 loop reads CASSLVPGPNEQFF. CDR3 nucleotides: TGCGCCAGCAGCTTGGTTCCAGGCCCCAATGAGCAGTTCTTC.

The chain combines TRBV5-1 with TRBJ2-7; 7 bases align to TRBD2. From germline, CDR1 is SGHRS and CDR2 YFSETQ. Unmatched junction bases numbered 5, after V lost 5 bases and J lost 0 bases. The CDR3 length is 14 residues. CDR3 amino acids: CASSYSSGSYEQYF. CDR3 nucleotide sequence: TGCGCCAGCAGTTATTCTAGCGGCTCCTACGAGCAGTACTTC.

The chain combines TRBV7-8 with TRBJ1-6; D might be TRBD1 (5 bases). The germline V and J ends were trimmed by 4 bases and 6 bases, with 7 bases remaining between them. The CDR3 consists of 13 residues. CDR1 SGHVS and CDR2 FQNEAQ come from the germline V gene. CDR3 in amino acids: CASSSTVNSPLHF. Here the CDR3 DNA reads TGTGCCAGCAGCTCGACAGTTAATTCACCCCTCCACTTT.

The rearrangement uses TRBV5-4 and TRBJ2-5, with no clear D. V was cut by 4 bases and J by 7 bases, with 14 bases left in between. The CDR3 totals 13 residues. Germline V gives CDR1 SGHNT, CDR2 YYREEE (reference sequence). The CDR3 here is CASSTLETGTQYF. CDR3 coding DNA: TGTGCCAGCAGCACCCTGGAGACGGGGACCCAGTACTTC.

The V call is TRBV4-2, the J call TRBJ1-2, with a weak D call TRBD1 (6 bases). Trimming cost V 1 base and J 3 bases, with 12 bases left between them. The CDR3 length is 15 residues. Looked up from germline, CDR1 is LGHNA and CDR2 is YNFKEQ. CDR3 loop: CASSQGWQGYYGYTF. The CDR3 DNA reads TGTGCCAGCAGCCAAGGATGGCAGGGGTACTATGGCTACACCTTC.

J is TRBJ2-1 and V is TRBV7-9, with 8 bases aligning to TRBD2. The CDR3 is 17 amino acids. Trimming at V came to 1 base and at J to 5 bases, leaving 10 bases not matched to a gene. CDR1 SEHNR and CDR2 FQNEAQ come from the germline V gene (reference sequence). CDR3 protein: CASSLGVGLAGNNEQFF. CDR3 bases: TGTGCCAGCAGCTTAGGAGTGGGTCTAGCGGGTAACAATGAGCAGTTCTTC.

The chain links TRBV4-3 to TRBJ1-6; D not certain. With 4 bases removed from V and 8 bases from J, the gap between germline ends came to 15 bases. CDR1 is LGHNA, CDR2 YSLEER, per germline. The length of the CDR3 is 15 residues. CDR3 region: CASSPSALLDSPLHF. The CDR3 nucleotides are TGCGCCAGCAGCCCATCCGCGTTATTGGATTCACCCCTCCACTTT.

The chain uses TRBV7-8 and TRBJ2-7; weak D call: TRBD1 (6 bases). The CDR3 runs 17 residues. V was cut by 2 bases and J by 2 bases, with 19 bases left in between. The germline V gene has CDR1 SGHVS and CDR2 FQNEAQ. CDR3 nucleotide sequence: TGTGCCAGCAGCTTAATCCCCGATGGACAGTTACCCTACGAGCAGTACTTC. This encodes CASSLIPDGQLPYEQYF.

This clone has only one observation. The J gene is TRBJ1-1, the V gene TRBV18; 8 bases match TRBD1. The germline V gene encodes CDR1 KGHSH and CDR2 LQKENI. J was trimmed by 0 bases and V by 0 bases; bases with no gene match: 6. This CDR3 has 17 amino acids. DNA for the CDR3: TGTGCCAGCTCACCACCCGGGACAGGAGGAATGAACACTGAAGCTTTCTTT. As protein: CASSPPGTGGMNTEAFF.

The chain couples TRBV5-8 to TRBJ2-3; 9 nucleotides match TRBD2. The CDR3 has 15 amino acids. V shed 2 bases, J shed 3 bases, and the junction held 4 bases outside the gene matches. The germline V gene has CDR1 SGHTS and CDR2 YDEGEE. CDR3: CASSLRGGATDTQYF. In DNA, the CDR3 is TGTGCCAGCAGCTTACGCGGGGGGGCGACAGATACGCAGTATTTT.

V gene TRBV5-5 combines with J gene TRBJ2-1; a weak D match, TRBD2 (6 bases). The V and J ends lost 0 bases and 7 bases respectively, with 11 bases between them. The germline CDR1 and CDR2 sequences are SGHKS and YYEKEE (reference sequence). The CDR3 extends over 14 amino acids. The CDR3 DNA sequence: TGTGCCAGCAGCTTGGATCGGGGGTCAAATGAGCAGTTCTTC. Its protein is CASSLDRGSNEQFF.

V gene TRBV15 combines with J gene TRBJ2-5; D remains unclear. The DNA end is a closer match to TRBJ2-7, so the J assignment may be wrong. The CDR3 runs to 12 residues. CDR1 and CDR2 (germline): LNHNV, YYDKDF (reference sequence). This CDR3 reads CATSDKSYEQYF. In nucleotides, the CDR3 is TGTGCCACCAGCGACAAGTCCTACGAGCAGTACTTC.

This sequence joins TRBV18 and TRBJ2-5; a weak D match, TRBD1 (5 bases). CDR3 length equals 17 residues. CDR1 and CDR2 (germline): KGHSH, LQKENI. The ends were cut back, 2 bases at V and 1 base at J, with 17 bases in the middle. The CDR3 here is CASSPNNLRTFQETQYF. CDR3 coding DNA: TGTGCCAGCTCACCAAATAACCTCAGGACATTCCAAGAGACCCAGTACTTC.

V usage is TRBV7-9 and J usage is TRBJ1-1; D is unresolved. The CDR3 has 17 residues. Germline V gene data show CDR1 as SEHNR and CDR2 as FQNEAQ (reference sequence). The V end was cut by 2 bases, the J end by 1 base, with 17 bases between. The CDR3 protein is CASSLIPGGRKNTEAFF. Here the CDR3 DNA reads TGTGCCAGCAGCTTAATTCCGGGTGGCAGAAAGAACACTGAAGCTTTCTTT.

The chain recombines TRBV7-2 with TRBJ2-2, with a weak D call TRBD2 (6 bases). In germline, CDR1 is SGHTA, CDR2 FQGNSA. Trimming removed 1 base at V and 1 base at J, with 10 bases between. This CDR3 is 16 amino acids long. The CDR3 region has the DNA TGTGCCAGCAGCTTAGTGGCGGGGAGGAACACCGGGGAGCTGTTTTTT. It codes for CASSLVAGRNTGELFF.

This clone was observed once. V usage is TRBV27 and J usage is TRBJ2-7; unclear D gene. CDR1 and CDR2 (germline): MNHEY, SMNVEV (reference sequence). Trimming stripped 5 bases from V and 4 bases from J, with 12 bases between. The CDR3 totals 13 residues. CDR3 in amino acids: CASSTPPHYEQYF. The CDR3 nucleotides read TGTGCCAGCAGTACCCCCCCACATTACGAGCAGTACTTC.

There are a few counts of this clone. The chain employs TRBV7-9 and TRBJ1-1; 8 bases agree with TRBD1. V shed 2 bases and J 1 base; nucleotides not matched to a gene: 0. The CDR3 extends over 14 amino acids. Germline V gene sequence: CDR1 SEHNR, CDR2 FQNEAQ (reference sequence). The CDR3 loop is CASSLQGANTEAFF. The CDR3, as DNA: TGTGCCAGCAGCTTACAGGGGGCGAACACTGAAGCTTTCTTT. The full variable domain, in which reference TRBV7-9 and TRBJ1-1 provide the parts outside the CDR3, is DTGVSQNPRHKITKRGQNVTFRCDPISEHNRLYWYRQTLGQGPEFLTYFQNEAQLEKSRLLSDRFSAERPKGSFSTLEIQRTEQGDSAMYLCASSLQGANTEAFFGQGTRLTVV.

The J gene is TRBJ1-2, the V gene TRBV7-2; no clear D gene. This CDR3 is 16 amino acids long. Per germline, CDR1 SGHTA and CDR2 FQGNSA. V lost 5 bases to trimming and J lost 8 bases, with 24 bases between them. The CDR3 nucleotides read TGTGCCAGCAGCAGTACTAGGGCAGGCTCCCTTATGGGCTACACCTTC. This sequence encodes CASSSTRAGSLMGYTF.

The J gene is TRBJ2-5, the V gene TRBV2, with D possibly being TRBD1 (6 bases). CDR1 SNHLY and CDR2 FYNNEI come from the germline V gene. This CDR3 is built from 15 residues. V gave up 4 bases and J gave up 3 bases, with 15 bases separating them. The CDR3 DNA follows: TGTGCCAGCAGTGTCAGCGCTACAGGGAAAGAGACCCAGTACTTC. Its protein product is CASSVSATGKETQYF.

V is TRBV20-1 and J is TRBJ2-7, with 15 bases identical to TRBD2. Germline CDR1 and CDR2: DFQATT and SNEGSKA (reference sequence). The junction had 2 bases not matched to a gene; V was cut back by 5 bases and J by 12 bases. The CDR3 is 11 residues long. Here the CDR3 DNA reads TGCAGTGCTGGGACTAGCGGGGGGTGGTACTTC. It translates to CSAGTSGGWYF.

The chain joins TRBV15 to TRBJ2-1; the match to TRBD2 covers 7 bases. The CDR3 length is 16 residues. Germline CDR1 and CDR2: LNHNV and YYDKDF (reference sequence). V trimming: 0 bases; J trimming: 1 base; junction bases outside the gene matches: 3. CDR3 sequence: CATSRDPGGSYNEQFF. Written as DNA, the CDR3 is TGTGCCACCAGCAGAGATCCGGGGGGTTCCTACAATGAGCAGTTCTTC.

The V gene is TRBV5-1, the J gene TRBJ2-7, with a weak D call TRBD2 (6 bases). Germline V lookup: CDR1 SGHRS, CDR2 YFSETQ. The CDR3 has 14 amino acids. Trimming pared 2 bases from V and 6 bases from J, leaving 15 bases between. The CDR3 DNA is TGCGCCAGCAGCTTAGGAGGACTATGGACCGAGCAGTACTTC. Its translation is CASSLGGLWTEQYF.

This chain connects TRBV19 to TRBJ1-5; D not resolved. CDR1 is LNHDA and CDR2 is SQIVND in the germline V gene (reference sequence). Trimming left V 4 bases short and J 8 bases short, with 12 bases between. The CDR3 is made up of 13 amino acids. CDR3 nucleotide sequence: TGTGCCAGTAGTACAAGGAGCGTGGAGCCCCAGCATTTT. It encodes CASSTRSVEPQHF.

The chain carries TRBV19 and TRBJ2-3; 7 nucleotides agree with TRBD2. Germline V gene data show CDR1 as LNHDA and CDR2 as SQIVND (reference sequence). The length of the CDR3 is 15 residues. V trimming: 1 base; J trimming: 2 bases; junction bases outside the gene matches: 3. Written as DNA, the CDR3 is TGTGCCAGTAGTATAGGGGCGGGGGTCACAGATACGCAGTATTTT. It specifies CASSIGAGVTDTQYF.

DNA of the CDR3: TGTGCCAGCAGCGACCCGCCATTTAGCGGGGTGGTCCCCGGGGAGCTGTTTTTT. As protein: CASSDPPFSGVVPGELFF. This chain connects TRBV9 to TRBJ2-2, with TRBD2 identical over 8 bases. With V trimmed by 3 bases and J by 6 bases, 16 bases remained unmatched. CDR1 and CDR2 from the germline V gene are SGDLS and YYNGEE. The CDR3 is made up of 18 amino acids.

As concerns this clone: Other DNA sequences in the sample encode the same CDR3. V gene TRBV7-2 combines with J gene TRBJ2-3, with TRBD2 matching over 9 bases. The V and J ends lost 2 bases and 8 bases, in that order; junction bases with no gene match: 11. Germline CDR1 is SGHTA and CDR2 is FQGNSA. This CDR3 spans 16 amino acids. DNA for the CDR3: TGTGCCAGCAGCTTAAACTCGGGAGCGGGGGGAGGTACGCAGTATTTT. Translated, it gives CASSLNSGAGGGTQYF.